This T cell receptor beta chain is from a study of beta chain features in type 1 diabetes. Turning to the study itself: Cells sorted and examined across all samples totaled more than 95,000,000.

What was sequenced were expressed TCRB transcripts, since all of the isolated RNA had been reverse transcribed. Naive, central memory and regulatory T cell samples came to a mean of approximately 3.57 million reads. Only in-frame clones appear in the TCRdb table, and some are missing; sequencing was by immunoSEQ multiplex PCR. The table records 250,000 to 300,000 clones, 14% of them present only once. Points on this clone: Its antigen is still unknown.

General observations from the study: In every one of the four CD4+ subsets, TCRB CDR3s were moderately but significantly shorter in Type 1 diabetes patients.

The CDR3 spans 16 residues. CDR1 is KGHSH, CDR2 LQKENI, per germline. The V gene end was trimmed by 6 bases and the J gene end by 3 bases; junction bases not matched to a gene: 8. CD45RO/CCR7/CD25/CD127/CD95/CD27 separated CD4+ naive, central memory, regulatory and stem cell-like memory cells by sorting. The receptor was derived from a man aged 25-40 years with type 1 diabetes. V gene TRBV18 combines with J gene TRBJ2-1, with TRBD1 identical over 10 bases. Sequenced: naive CD4+ T cells from blood. CDR3 loop: CASSSQGQGRYNEQFF. The DNA of the CDR3 is TGTGCCAGCTCGTCACAGGGACAGGGGCGCTACAATGAGCAGTTCTTC.